These 29 T cell receptor beta chains were all obtained from the same sample, sequenced in a study of blood T cell repertoires in COVID-19. Produced via immunoSEQ multiplex PCR; TCRdb's table is partial and in-frame only. The sample contains about 60,000 clones, approximately 82% of which appear only once. Sample: peripheral blood. The source is a man aged 55 to 69 with acute or convalescent COVID-19.

CDR3: CASSQAQGNNQPQHF. Here the CDR3 DNA reads TGTGCCAGCAGCCAAGCCCAGGGAAACAATCAGCCCCAGCATTTT. The rearrangement joins TRBV4-2 to TRBJ1-5; a possible D gene is TRBD1 (5 bases). Between the trimmed V and J ends, which lost 1 base and 3 bases, there was a span of 10 bases. CDR3 length equals 15 residues. Germline V gives CDR1 LGHNA, CDR2 YNFKEQ.

This clone appeared a few times. The V and J genes are TRBV6-5 and TRBJ2-1; tentatively, D is TRBD2 (5 bases). This CDR3 comprises 12 residues. Germline CDR1 MNHEY, CDR2 SVGAGI. V was trimmed by 6 bases and J by 6 bases, leaving 9 bases between them. CDR3 DNA sequence: TGTGCCAGCAGACTAGTCCGCAATGAGCAGTTCTTC. As protein: CASRLVRNEQFF.

The rearrangement joins TRBV12-5 to TRBJ1-1, with 7 positions matching TRBD1. The V gene's germline CDR1 is LGHNT and CDR2 FRNRAP. The CDR3 runs to 13 residues. The J segment lost 4 bases and the V segment lost 5 bases, leaving 4 bases of the junction unmatched. This chain's CDR3 is CASGPWDSTEAFF. Here the CDR3 DNA reads TGTGCTAGTGGTCCCTGGGACAGCACTGAAGCTTTCTTT.

The chain employs TRBV10-3 and TRBJ1-2; D gene unclear. The germline V and J ends were trimmed by 0 bases and 2 bases, with 16 bases remaining between them. The CDR3 totals 17 residues. Looked up from germline, CDR1 is ENHRY and CDR2 is SYGVKD. Written as DNA, the CDR3 is TGTGCCATCAGTGAGTCGAGTGGCCCGGAGAGGAACTATGGCTACACCTTC. Translated: CAISESSGPERNYGYTF.

The chain recombines TRBV28 with TRBJ1-2, with D possibly TRBD1 on 6 matching bases. Per the germline V gene, CDR1 is MDHEN and CDR2 is SYDVKM. Trimming took 4 bases from V and 8 from J, leaving 26 bases between them. The CDR3 totals 17 residues. Here the CDR3 reads CASSSLQGKRPGGGYTF. The CDR3 DNA sequence: TGTGCCAGCAGTTCCCTCCAGGGTAAGAGACCTGGGGGCGGCTACACCTTC.

The chain links TRBV4-1 to TRBJ1-1, with 7 positions matching TRBD1. The V gene's germline CDR1 is MGHRA and CDR2 YSYEKL. The length of the CDR3 is 13 residues. V was pared by 3 bases and J by 8 bases, with 6 bases of the junction left unmatched. The CDR3 DNA reads TGCGCCAGCAGCCACGAAACGGACAGGGAAGCTTTCTTT. Residues: CASSHETDREAFF.

V and J are TRBV7-3 and TRBJ1-1; no reliable D call. Germline V gene lookup returns CDR1 SGHTA and CDR2 FQGTGA. V lost 5 bases to trimming and J lost 4 bases, with 11 bases between them. The CDR3 is 13 amino acids. CDR3 DNA sequence: TGTGCCAGCAGCGATAGTGCCGGCACTGAAGCTTTCTTT. Translating it yields CASSDSAGTEAFF.

The chain joins TRBV9 to TRBJ1-2; 8 bases are shared with TRBD1. This CDR3 comprises 13 residues. Looked up from germline, CDR1 is SGDLS and CDR2 is YYNGEE. Trimming cost V 0 bases and J 8 bases; bases outside gene matches: 3. The CDR3 here is CASSVEGQAGYTF. CDR3 DNA sequence: TGTGCCAGCAGCGTAGAGGGACAGGCGGGCTACACCTTC.

The V gene is TRBV6-5, the J gene TRBJ1-1; 8 bases fit TRBD1. The J segment lost 4 bases and the V segment lost 2 bases, leaving 0 bases of the junction unmatched. Germline values: CDR1 MNHEY, CDR2 SVGAGI. The CDR3 has 13 amino acids. CDR3: CASSYTGGTEAFF. For the CDR3, the DNA is TGTGCCAGCAGTTACACAGGGGGCACTGAAGCTTTCTTT.

The chain uses TRBV19 and TRBJ2-1, with 16 bases aligning to TRBD2. Trimming at V came to 4 bases and at J to 7 bases, leaving 7 bases not matched to a gene. Germline V gives CDR1 LNHDA, CDR2 SQIVND (reference sequence). The CDR3 consists of 17 residues. The CDR3 region has the DNA TGTGCCAGTAGTACCGCGGGACTAGCGGGGGGGCGTAATGAGCAGTTCTTC. Protein product: CASSTAGLAGGRNEQFF. The full variable domain, its missing parts supplied by reference TRBV19 and TRBJ2-1, is DGGITQSPKYLFRKEGQNVTLSCEQNLNHDAMYWYRQDPGQGLRLIYYSQIVNDFQKGDIAEGYSVSREKKESFPLTVTSAQKNPTAFYLCASSTAGLAGGRNEQFFGPGTRLTVL.

The chain links TRBV5-1 to TRBJ2-1; 10 nucleotides match TRBD2. Germline V gene sequence: CDR1 SGHRS, CDR2 YFSETQ. The CDR3 covers 15 residues. J gave up 4 bases and V 5 bases, and 6 bases lay outside the gene matches. The CDR3 reads CASSPLAGGYNEQFF. The CDR3 coding sequence is TGCGCCAGCAGTCCTTTAGCGGGGGGTTACAATGAGCAGTTCTTC.

The chain uses TRBV10-3 and TRBJ2-2; 9 bases agree with TRBD1. Germline values: CDR1 ENHRY, CDR2 SYGVKD. The CDR3 is made up of 15 amino acids. The V and J ends lost 4 bases and 3 bases, in that order; junction bases with no gene match: 3. The CDR3 DNA reads as TGTGCCATCAGTGCCGGACAGGGGTACACCGGGGAGCTGTTTTTT. Protein sequence: CAISAGQGYTGELFF.

The table lists this clone with a count of one. J is TRBJ1-2 and V is TRBV7-9; tentative D call: TRBD1 (5 bases). Looked up from germline, CDR1 is SEHNR and CDR2 is FQNEAQ (reference sequence). This CDR3 region has 14 residues. The ends were cut back, 1 base at V and 5 bases at J, with 11 bases in the middle. The CDR3 sequence: CASSLGGVHYGYTF. In DNA, the CDR3 is TGTGCCAGCAGCTTAGGGGGGGTACATTATGGCTACACCTTC.

The rearrangement links TRBV9 to TRBJ1-6, with 11 bases that match TRBD1. Germline CDR1 reads SGDLS; CDR2 reads YYNGEE. The V gene end was trimmed by 3 bases and the J gene end by 6 bases; junction bases not matched to a gene: 2. This CDR3 region has 15 residues. CDR3 in amino acids: CASSAGQGANSPLHF. The DNA of the CDR3 is TGTGCCAGCAGCGCTGGACAGGGGGCTAATTCACCCCTCCACTTT.

The chain links TRBV4-2 to TRBJ1-2; tentative D call: TRBD1 (5 bases). With 0 bases removed from V and 8 bases from J, the gap between germline ends came to 10 bases. This CDR3 contains 13 residues. CDR1 and CDR2 from the germline V gene are LGHNA and YNFKEQ. CDR3 in amino acids: CASSQDWGDGYTF. The CDR3 nucleotides are TGTGCCAGCAGCCAAGATTGGGGGGACGGCTACACCTTC.

The chain has TRBV2 and TRBJ2-5, with 7 bases lining up with TRBD2. Germline-derived CDR1 and CDR2 are SNHLY and FYNNEI. The CDR3 spans 14 residues. V was clipped by 6 bases and J by 5 bases; unmatched bases: 9. CDR3: CASRPRLAAETQYF. The CDR3 DNA reads as TGTGCCAGCAGGCCCCGACTAGCTGCGGAGACCCAGTACTTC.

CDR3 in DNA: TGTGCCAGGACGGGTGACCTTCTCAGCTATGGCTACACCTTC. It specifies CARTGDLLSYGYTF. V gene TRBV21-1 combines with J gene TRBJ1-2. TRBV21-1 is annotated as a pseudogene. There are 14 residues in the CDR3.

V and J are TRBV7-2 and TRBJ1-2; D is possibly TRBD1 (5 bases). V was shortened by 4 bases and J by 7 bases, with 19 bases between the two germline ends. CDR1 is SGHTA and CDR2 is FQGNSA in the germline V gene. CDR3 length: 15 amino acids. The CDR3 is CASSSSGQGWSGYTF. The DNA of the CDR3 is TGTGCCAGCAGCTCTTCAGGGCAGGGATGGAGTGGCTACACCTTC.

The chain employs TRBV5-1 and TRBJ2-7; 9 bases match TRBD1. The CDR3 contains 15 residues. V lost 5 bases, J lost 5 bases, and 11 bases stayed unmatched. Germline assignment: CDR1 SGHRS and CDR2 YFSETQ. CDR3 amino acids: CASSSPGQGLDEQYF. CDR3 sequence (DNA): TGCGCCAGCAGTTCGCCGGGACAGGGCTTGGACGAGCAGTACTTC.

V is TRBV27 and J is TRBJ1-6, with 9 bases matching TRBD1. The CDR3 has 15 amino acids. V trimming: 2 bases; J trimming: 9 bases; junction bases outside the gene matches: 5. From germline, CDR1 is MNHEY and CDR2 SMNVEV (reference sequence). The DNA for the CDR3 is TGTGCCAGCAGTTTAGGGGACAGGGTGGGTTCACCCCTCCACTTT. Protein: CASSLGDRVGSPLHF.

This rearrangement joins TRBV6-6 to TRBJ1-1, with 9 positions matching TRBD1. The length of the CDR3 is 17 residues. The V gene end was trimmed by 5 bases and the J gene end by 1 base; junction bases not matched to a gene: 11. The V gene's germline CDR1 is MNHNY and CDR2 SVGAGI (reference sequence). Here the CDR3 DNA reads TGTGCCAGCAGTCCCTTACGGGGGACAGGGAGGAACACTGAAGCTTTCTTT. Translating it yields CASSPLRGTGRNTEAFF.

The gene calls are TRBV18 and TRBJ1-1; D is possibly TRBD1 (6 bases). V gave up 3 bases and J gave up 5 bases, with 13 bases separating them. Germline V gene data show CDR1 as KGHSH and CDR2 as LQKENI. This CDR3 is 14 amino acids long. This CDR3 is CASSPLQGETEAFF. The CDR3 DNA reads TGTGCCAGCTCACCTCTACAGGGTGAGACTGAAGCTTTCTTT.

CDR3 in amino acids: CASSLDPSLGPTEAFF. CDR3 coding DNA: TGTGCCAGCAGCTTAGACCCCTCCTTGGGGCCCACTGAAGCTTTCTTT. The chain couples TRBV11-3 to TRBJ1-1, with D perhaps matching TRBD1 (5 bases). CDR1 and CDR2 from the germline V gene are SGHNT and YENEEA. The CDR3 runs to 16 residues. V lost 0 bases to trimming and J lost 4 bases, with 15 bases between them.

The V gene is TRBV5-1, the J gene TRBJ1-1, with D unclear. CDR3 length: 14 residues. V lost 0 bases, J lost 5 bases, and 11 bases lay in between. Germline loops: CDR1 SGHRS, CDR2 YFSETQ. The CDR3, as DNA: TGCGCCAGCAGCTTGGGGTGGCGGGAAACTGAAGCTTTCTTT. Translation: CASSLGWRETEAFF. Drawing the rest from reference TRBV5-1 and TRBJ1-1, the complete variable domain is KAGVTQTPRYLIKTRGQQVTLSCSPISGHRSVSWYQQTPGQGLQFLFEYFSETQRNKGNFPGRFSGRQFSNSRSEMNVSTLELGDSALYLCASSLGWRETEAFFGQGTRLTVV.

J is TRBJ2-3 and V is TRBV2; 7 bases are a match to TRBD1. This CDR3 spans 16 amino acids. The J segment lost 3 bases and the V segment lost 5 bases, leaving 11 bases of the junction unmatched. The V gene's germline CDR1 is SNHLY and CDR2 FYNNEI. Here the CDR3 reads CASSTRQGEATDTQYF. In DNA, the CDR3 is TGTGCCAGCAGTACCCGACAGGGAGAAGCAACAGATACGCAGTATTTT.

The V call is TRBV6-1, the J call TRBJ1-5; 7 bases align to TRBD1. Germline V gene lookup returns CDR1 MNHNS and CDR2 SASEGT. Germline trimming cut 4 bases from V and 4 bases from J; bases unmatched to any gene: 10. The CDR3 is 16 residues long. CDR3 DNA: TGTGCCAGCAGTGCACCCGGGACAGCCCCAAATCAGCCCCAGCATTTT. Translation: CASSAPGTAPNQPQHF.

The chain carries TRBV5-1 and TRBJ2-6; 8 bases fit TRBD1. Germline-derived CDR1 and CDR2 are SGHRS and YFSETQ. With 0 bases clipped from V and 4 bases from J, the junction kept 6 bases outside the gene matches. The CDR3 loop spans 17 amino acids. The CDR3: CASSLGGQGAGANVLTF. DNA for the CDR3: TGCGCCAGCAGCTTGGGTGGTCAGGGGGCCGGGGCCAACGTCCTGACTTTC.

V gene TRBV5-6 combines with J gene TRBJ2-3; D not resolved. CDR1 is SGHDT and CDR2 is YYEEEE in the germline V gene. The CDR3 totals 15 residues. Trimming shortened V by 3 bases and J by 2 bases, and 13 bases separated the two germline ends. CDR3 nucleotide sequence: TGTGCCAGCAGCTCCAAATCCCAGTACACAGATACGCAGTATTTT. Translated, it gives CASSSKSQYTDTQYF.

Ten or more counts support this clone. The chain links TRBV27 to TRBJ2-7; 9 bases align to TRBD1. Germline lookup yields CDR1 MNHEY and CDR2 SMNVEV (reference sequence). The CDR3 runs to 16 residues. Trimming took 2 bases from V and 1 from J; bases not matched to a gene: 6. In DNA form, the CDR3 reads TGTGCCAGCAGTTTACGGGACAGGGTGGGATCCTACGAGCAGTACTTC. Protein: CASSLRDRVGSYEQYF.